This TCR beta chain comes out of a study of early T cells in non-severe SARS-CoV-2 infection. Study context: The study sequenced bulk RNA from unsorted whole blood, with chains unpaired. Study observations and caveats: Private and CD4 specificities were missed by VDJdb matching, skewed to anti-spike CD8.

Unique molecular identifiers were added to individual cDNA molecules. TCRdb re-called the 5' RACE reads through MiXCR, storing one row per CDR3 protein. Found here are about 80,000 distinct CDR3 sequences, 7.5% to 10% of them singletons; the top ten hold about 4.6%. This clonotype was seen only a few times. Its antigen is still unknown. The V end was cut by 1 base, the J end by 5 bases, with 10 bases between. The length of the CDR3 is 14 residues. Looked up from germline, CDR1 is MNHNS and CDR2 is SASEGT. This receptor was obtained from an adult who was a healthcare worker with PCR-confirmed SARS-CoV-2 infection or an uninfected control (not recorded which). Sequencing was carried out using whole blood. The chain couples TRBV6-1 to TRBJ2-3; D call uncertain. As DNA, the CDR3 is TGTGCCAGCAGTGAAGTGGGCAAGGAAGATACGCAGTATTTT. This sequence encodes CASSEVGKEDTQYF.